The 5 T cell receptor beta chains given below trace back to one sample, sequenced in a study of CD8+CD57+ T cells in acquired aplastic anemia. It was patients with CD8+CD57+ cell expansion by flow cytometry who were chosen for sequencing. CDR3 and TCR beta VDJ profiling relied on a genomic DNA template. TCRdb independently ran MiXCR on the reads; one entry per CDR3 protein. This table has 150,000 to 200,000 distinct CDR3 sequences, around 43% appearing once. The sample consisted of sorted CD4+, CD8+, or CD8+CD57+ T cells (not recorded which) from PBMCs. These receptors were obtained from a human donor with aplastic anemia.

This chain uses TRBV24-1 with TRBJ2-1; tentatively, D is TRBD1 (5 bases). The CDR3 loop spans 14 amino acids. The V end lost 1 base, the J end lost 5 bases, and 8 bases lay between the germline ends. Looked up from germline, CDR1 is KGHDR and CDR2 is SFDVKD. For the CDR3, the DNA is TGTGCCACCAGTGATTTTGCAGGGAACAATGAGCAGTTCTTC. Translation gives CATSDFAGNNEQFF.

This clonotype was counted only a few times. V usage is TRBV25-1 and J usage is TRBJ2-1; tentatively, D is TRBD1 or TRBD2 (5 bases each). The CDR3 runs 15 residues. The V and J ends lost 6 bases and 6 bases respectively, with 18 bases between them. The germline CDR1 and CDR2 sequences are MGHDK and SYGVNS. CDR3: CASREGEMLGNEQFF. As DNA, the CDR3 is TGTGCCAGCAGAGAAGGGGAGATGTTAGGCAATGAGCAGTTCTTC.

The gene calls are TRBV5-6 and TRBJ2-2; D is ambiguous. In germline, CDR1 is SGHDT, CDR2 YYEEEE. The CDR3 has 18 amino acids. V lost 4 bases and J 0 bases, leaving 19 bases between the germline ends. CDR3 DNA sequence: TGTGCCAGCAGCCCCTCCGGTGGGATCCACCCGAACACCGGGGAGCTGTTTTTT. It specifies CASSPSGGIHPNTGELFF. Together with reference TRBV5-6 and TRBJ2-2, the CDR3 gives the full variable domain: DAGVTQSPTHLIKTRGQQVTLRCSPKSGHDTVSWYQQALGQGPQFIFQYYEEEERQRGNFPDRFSGHQFPNYSSELNVNALLLGDSALYLCASSPSGGIHPNTGELFFGEGSRLTVL.

The gene calls are TRBV11-2 and TRBJ2-3, with 9 bases lining up with TRBD1. The CDR3 is 15 residues long. After removal of 5 bases from V and 2 bases from J, the junction contained 5 bases not matched to a gene. The germline V gene encodes CDR1 SGHAT and CDR2 FQNNGV. CDR3 DNA sequence: TGTGCCAGCAGCGTAATACAGGGGGCCACAGATACGCAGTATTTT. This gives the protein CASSVIQGATDTQYF.

Ten or more counts support this clonotype. The CDR3 DNA is TGCGCCAGCAGCTTGGGGGCAGGGTCAGAGACCCAGTACTTC. Translated, it gives CASSLGAGSETQYF. V and J are TRBV5-1 and TRBJ2-5; D may be TRBD1 (5 bases). The germline V and J ends were trimmed by 0 bases and 4 bases, with 10 bases remaining between them. Germline CDR1 reads SGHRS; CDR2 reads YFSETQ. The CDR3 extends over 14 amino acids.